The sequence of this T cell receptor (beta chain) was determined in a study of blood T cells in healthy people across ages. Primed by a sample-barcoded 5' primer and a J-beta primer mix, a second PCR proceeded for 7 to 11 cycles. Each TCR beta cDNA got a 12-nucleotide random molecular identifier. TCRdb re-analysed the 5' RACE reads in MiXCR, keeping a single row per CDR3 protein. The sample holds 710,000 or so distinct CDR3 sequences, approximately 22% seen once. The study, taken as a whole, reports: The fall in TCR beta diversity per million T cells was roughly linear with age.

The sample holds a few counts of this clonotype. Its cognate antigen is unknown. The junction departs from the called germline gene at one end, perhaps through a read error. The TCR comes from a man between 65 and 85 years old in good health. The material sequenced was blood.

This CDR3 is CSARGEGIWFF. CDR3 nucleotides: TGCAGTGCTAGAGGTGAAGGGATCTGGTTCTTC. The chain employs TRBV20-1 and TRBJ2-5, with D hard to call. There are 11 residues in the CDR3. CDR1 is DFQATT, CDR2 SNEGSKA, per germline (reference sequence).